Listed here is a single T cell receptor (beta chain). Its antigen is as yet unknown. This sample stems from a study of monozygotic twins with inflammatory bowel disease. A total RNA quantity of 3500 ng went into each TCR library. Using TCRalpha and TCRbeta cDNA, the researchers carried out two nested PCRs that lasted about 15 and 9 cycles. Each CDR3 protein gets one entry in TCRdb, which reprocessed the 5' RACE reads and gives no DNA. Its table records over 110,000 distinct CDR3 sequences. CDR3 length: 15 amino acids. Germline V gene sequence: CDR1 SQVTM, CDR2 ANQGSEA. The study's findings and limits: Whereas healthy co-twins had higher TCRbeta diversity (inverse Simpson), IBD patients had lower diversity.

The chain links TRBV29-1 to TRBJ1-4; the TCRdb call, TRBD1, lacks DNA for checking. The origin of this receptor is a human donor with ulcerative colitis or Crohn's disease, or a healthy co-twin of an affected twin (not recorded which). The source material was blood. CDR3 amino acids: CSVADHRATNEKLFF. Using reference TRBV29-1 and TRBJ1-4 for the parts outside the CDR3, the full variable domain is SAVISQKPSRDICQRGTSLTIQCQVDSQVTMMFWYRQQPGQSLTLIATANQGSEATYESGFVIDKFPISRPNLTFSTLTVSNMSPEDSSIYLCSVADHRATNEKLFFGSGTQLSVL.